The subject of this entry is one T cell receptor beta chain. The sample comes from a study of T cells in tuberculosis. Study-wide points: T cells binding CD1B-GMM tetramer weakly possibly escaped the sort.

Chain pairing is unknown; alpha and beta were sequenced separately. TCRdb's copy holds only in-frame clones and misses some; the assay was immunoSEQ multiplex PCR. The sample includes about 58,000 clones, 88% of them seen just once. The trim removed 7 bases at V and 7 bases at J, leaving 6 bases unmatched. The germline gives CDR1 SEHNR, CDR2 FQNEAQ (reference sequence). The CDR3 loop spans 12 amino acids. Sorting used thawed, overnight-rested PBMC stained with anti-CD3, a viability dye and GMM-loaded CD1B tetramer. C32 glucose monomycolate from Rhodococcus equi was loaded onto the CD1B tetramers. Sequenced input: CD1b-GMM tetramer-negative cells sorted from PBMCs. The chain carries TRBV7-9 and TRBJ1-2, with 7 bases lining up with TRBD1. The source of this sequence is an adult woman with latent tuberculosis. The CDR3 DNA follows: TGTGCCAGCATCGAAACAGGGGTTGGCTACACCTTC. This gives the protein CASIETGVGYTF.